These 22 T cell receptor beta chains originate from one sample sequenced in a study of regulatory T cells in long-lasting Graves disease. As for time point: newly diagnosed GD, antithyroid drugs for less than 3 months. From RNA extracted from PBMCs, the TCR library was made. The authors built TCR beta libraries using iRepertoire HTBI primers and Arm-PCR of CDR3 regions. Each CDR3 protein gets one entry after TCRdb re-called the multiplex PCR reads with MiXCR. The sample has more than 450,000 distinct CDR3 sequences; approximately 12% are singletons. These data are also associated with another study on T cells in Graves' hyperthyroidism and ophthalmopathy.

The sample here was peripheral blood mononuclear cells (PBMCs), taken at new diagnosis, from a patient treated with antithyroid drugs. These receptors all stem from a woman aged 25-40 years with Graves disease.

The chain recombines TRBV7-9 with TRBJ1-2, with D tentatively TRBD1 (5 bases). Germline CDR1 is SEHNR and CDR2 is FQNEAQ (reference sequence). The CDR3 totals 13 residues. Trimming shortened V by 7 bases and J by 6 bases, and 15 bases separated the two germline ends. For the CDR3, the DNA is TGTGCCAGCAATCGGGGTGGGACGGATGGCTACACCTTC. Translated, it gives CASNRGGTDGYTF.

In DNA, the CDR3 is TGTGCCAGCAGCTTAGCACGAGGTATCAACCACGAGCAGTACTTC. Translating gives CASSLARGINHEQYF. The chain links TRBV7-4 to TRBJ2-7; D unresolved. Trimming cost V 0 bases and J 5 bases, with 14 bases left between them. The CDR3 totals 15 residues. CDR1 and CDR2 (germline): SGHVT, SQSDAQ. Full variable domain (outside the CDR3, taken from reference TRBV7-4 and TRBJ2-7): GAGVSQSPRYKVAKRGRDVALRCDSISGHVTLYWYRQTLGQGSEVLTYSQSDAQRDKSGRPSGRFSAERPERSVSTLKIQRTEQGDSAVYLCASSLARGINHEQYFGPGTRLTVT.

This chain uses TRBV20-1 with TRBJ1-1, with 11 bases fitting TRBD1. The CDR3 loop spans 15 amino acids. J gave up 0 bases and V 6 bases, and 6 bases lay outside the gene matches. Germline CDR1 reads DFQATT; CDR2 reads SNEGSKA (reference sequence). CDR3 nucleotide sequence: TGCAGTGCCAGGACAGGGGGCTTCATGAACACTGAAGCTTTCTTT. Protein: CSARTGGFMNTEAFF.

This clonotype was counted between two and nine times. J is TRBJ1-1 and V is TRBV7-9; 8 bases line up with TRBD1. Trimming took 2 bases from V and 3 from J; bases not matched to a gene: 5. From germline, CDR1 is SEHNR and CDR2 FQNEAQ (reference sequence). The CDR3 contains 15 residues. CDR3 region: CASSLFTGGDTEAFF. In nucleotides, the CDR3 is TGTGCCAGCAGCTTATTCACAGGGGGGGACACTGAAGCTTTCTTT. The full variable domain, in which reference TRBV7-9 and TRBJ1-1 provide the parts outside the CDR3, is DTGVSQNPRHKITKRGQNVTFRCDPISEHNRLYWYRQTLGQGPEFLTYFQNEAQLEKSRLLSDRFSAERPKGSFSTLEIQRTEQGDSAMYLCASSLFTGGDTEAFFGQGTRLTVV.

Ten or more counts support this clonotype. V usage is TRBV28 and J usage is TRBJ2-1, with a possible D match to TRBD2 (6 bases). The V gene's germline CDR1 is MDHEN and CDR2 SYDVKM. Deletions cut 2 bases from V and 10 bases from J, with 12 bases between. The CDR3 has 13 amino acids. CDR3 in DNA: TGTGCCAGCAGTTTACCTTACGGGAGCGAGCAGTTCTTC. Translated: CASSLPYGSEQFF.

This clonotype appeared many times. The chain recombines TRBV18 with TRBJ2-3, with TRBD2 as a possible D gene (6 bases). Trimming took 5 bases from V and 6 from J, leaving 12 bases between them. Germline CDR1 is KGHSH and CDR2 is LQKENI. The CDR3 loop spans 13 amino acids. The CDR3 nucleotides are TGTGCCAGCTCAATCGGGAGAAGTGATACGCAGTATTTT. Its protein product is CASSIGRSDTQYF.

This clonotype appeared many times. This chain uses TRBV28 with TRBJ1-1; D uncertain. The CDR3 spans 13 residues. V dropped 6 bases and J dropped 5 bases, with 13 bases sitting between them. Germline CDR1 and CDR2: MDHEN and SYDVKM. CDR3 residues: CASSPPLSTEAFF. The CDR3 region has the DNA TGTGCCAGCAGCCCCCCACTATCTACTGAAGCTTTCTTT.

Ten or more counts support this clonotype. In nucleotides, the CDR3 is TGCAGTGCTCTAACAAGGCTTCGGCGCTACTTC. The encoded protein is CSALTRLRRYF. The chain recombines TRBV20-1 with TRBJ2-7; the D is unclear. CDR1 and CDR2 (germline): DFQATT, SNEGSKA (reference sequence). V lost 5 bases and J 13 bases, leaving 18 bases between the germline ends. The CDR3 loop spans 11 amino acids.

This clonotype occurred many times. CDR3 DNA sequence: TGTGCCAGCAGCGTCCTTCTAAGGGGCCAAGAGACCCAGTACTTC. Translation gives CASSVLLRGQETQYF. The V and J genes are TRBV7-9 and TRBJ2-5; possible D gene TRBD1, 5 bases. Trimming left V 5 bases short and J 1 base short, with 14 bases between. Germline V gene sequence: CDR1 SEHNR, CDR2 FQNEAQ (reference sequence). This CDR3 is 15 amino acids long.

The table lists this clonotype with a few counts. This chain connects TRBV10-3 to TRBJ1-2, with TRBD1 identical over 7 bases. V trimming: 7 bases; J trimming: 4 bases; junction bases outside the gene matches: 3. The germline V gene encodes CDR1 ENHRY and CDR2 SYGVKD. The CDR3 covers 12 residues. CDR3 coding DNA: TGTGCCATCAAAGCAGGGGGCTATGGCTACACCTTC. Translated, it gives CAIKAGGYGYTF.

This clonotype was seen a handful of times. This chain connects TRBV6-1 to TRBJ1-1; D possibly corresponds to TRBD1 (6 bases). The germline V gene has CDR1 MNHNS and CDR2 SASEGT. V gave up 7 bases and J gave up 0 bases, with 18 bases separating them. The CDR3 is 16 residues long. CDR3 amino acids: CASTAGTYRLNTEAFF. CDR3 sequence (DNA): TGTGCCAGCACCGCGGGGACATACAGACTGAACACTGAAGCTTTCTTT.

The gene calls are TRBV4-1 and TRBJ1-5; D may be TRBD1 (6 bases). The CDR3 is 16 residues long. The germline V gene has CDR1 MGHRA and CDR2 YSYEKL. The V gene lost 4 bases and the J gene lost 2 bases, with 15 bases spanning the gap. Here the CDR3 reads CASSPGTAGGNQPQHF. Here the CDR3 DNA reads TGCGCCAGCAGCCCTGGTACAGCAGGGGGCAATCAGCCCCAGCATTTT.

This clonotype was recorded many times. This chain connects TRBV18 to TRBJ2-1; no definite D call. The V end lost 5 bases, the J end lost 0 bases, and 2 bases lay between the germline ends. This CDR3 is built from 12 residues. CDR1 KGHSH and CDR2 LQKENI come from the germline V gene. The CDR3 DNA reads as TGTGCCAGCTCAACCTCCTACAATGAGCAGTTCTTC. Protein sequence: CASSTSYNEQFF.

V gene TRBV5-1 combines with J gene TRBJ2-7; D remains unclear. The CDR3 loop spans 14 amino acids. CDR1 and CDR2 (germline): SGHRS, YFSETQ. V lost 4 bases and J lost 0, with 11 bases in between. For the CDR3, the DNA is TGCGCCAGCAGCCCTTACCCCTCCTCCTACGAGCAGTACTTC. Amino acids: CASSPYPSSYEQYF.

In this sample, this clonotype turned up many times. The chain employs TRBV19 and TRBJ1-6; D uncertain. CDR3 length equals 14 residues. V was shortened by 3 bases and J by 10 bases, with 13 bases between the two germline ends. The V gene's germline CDR1 is LNHDA and CDR2 SQIVND (reference sequence). The CDR3 DNA reads TGTGCCAGTAGTATCTGGGATGAATACTCACCCCTCCACTTT. Amino acid sequence: CASSIWDEYSPLHF.

This clonotype was observed many times. The chain has TRBV6-9 and TRBJ1-1; no reliable D call. Trimming stripped 3 bases from V and 4 bases from J, with 12 bases between. The germline V gene encodes CDR1 MNHGY and CDR2 SVAAGI. The CDR3 has 14 amino acids. CDR3 residues: CASSYSDKGTEAFF. CDR3 in DNA: TGTGCCAGCAGTTACTCAGATAAGGGCACTGAAGCTTTCTTT.

This clonotype was counted ten times or more. The rearrangement uses TRBV20-1 and TRBJ2-3; 10 nucleotides line up with TRBD2. The CDR3 is 16 amino acids. Germline assignment: CDR1 DFQATT and CDR2 SNEGSKA (reference sequence). V lost 3 bases, J lost 0 bases, and 6 bases stayed unmatched. The CDR3 sequence is CSARALAGVSTDTQYF. In nucleotides, the CDR3 is TGCAGTGCTAGGGCCCTAGCGGGAGTGAGCACAGATACGCAGTATTTT.

This clonotype was seen many times. The gene calls are TRBV14 and TRBJ2-3; D not resolved. The germline CDR1 and CDR2 sequences are SGHDN and FVKESK. This CDR3 is 13 amino acids long. Trimming pared 3 bases from V and 7 bases from J, leaving 11 bases between. Here the CDR3 DNA reads TGTGCCAGCAGCCAGCATGGTGGAAATACGCAGTATTTT. Translated: CASSQHGGNTQYF.

In this sample, this clonotype turned up many times. The V gene is TRBV11-2, the J gene TRBJ2-5, with 15 bases lining up with TRBD2. Trimming took 1 base from V and 1 from J; bases not matched to a gene: 4. CDR1 is SGHAT, CDR2 FQNNGV, per germline. This CDR3 region has 18 residues. Here the CDR3 DNA reads TGTGCCAGCAGCTTAGGTGGACTAGCGGGGGGGGGCCAAGAGACCCAGTACTTC. Translating gives CASSLGGLAGGGQETQYF.

This chain links TRBV5-1 with TRBJ2-7, with D perhaps matching TRBD2 (5 bases). This CDR3 comprises 12 residues. Germline values: CDR1 SGHRS, CDR2 YFSETQ. Trimming took off 3 bases at V and 8 bases at J, with 12 bases between the two ends. In nucleotides, the CDR3 is TGCGCCAGCAGCTCTAGCACCGAGAAGCAGTACTTC. Its protein is CASSSSTEKQYF.

The chain links TRBV20-1 to TRBJ2-7; 9 bases align to TRBD1. With 6 bases clipped from V and 6 bases from J, the junction kept 9 bases outside the gene matches. The length of the CDR3 is 13 residues. Germline V gene sequence: CDR1 DFQATT, CDR2 SNEGSKA (reference sequence). CDR3 loop: CSAPGTGTAEQYF. The DNA for the CDR3 is TGCAGTGCCCCGGGGACAGGGACGGCCGAGCAGTACTTC.

In its sample, this clonotype was seen many times. The chain has TRBV28 and TRBJ2-7, with D tentatively TRBD1 (6 bases). Per the germline V gene, CDR1 is MDHEN and CDR2 is SYDVKM. This CDR3 is 18 amino acids long. V was pared by 2 bases and J by 7 bases, with 27 bases between. The CDR3 DNA follows: TGTGCCAGCAGTTTAGGTCCGAGTTGGGGGCTCCTCTACGAGGAGCAGTACTTC. Protein product: CASSLGPSWGLLYEEQYF.